This T cell receptor beta chain was obtained from a study of response to subunit inactivated influenza vaccine. Points from the study as a whole: Authors suggested each seasonal influenza vaccination recruits few new T cells.

With respect to this clonotype: Antigen specificity is unknown.

A single record per CDR3 protein comes from TCRdb applying MiXCR to the RT-PCR reads. Among more than 150,000 distinct CDR3 sequences listed, roughly a tenth were seen once. The receptor comes from a man aged 50-75 years who received an inactivated influenza vaccine. The sample was CD8+ T cells sorted from PBMCs, taken less than 30 months after vaccination.

The CDR3 DNA reads as TGTGCCAGCAGTGATAAGGGATCCTACAATGAGCAGTTCTTC. It specifies CASSDKGSYNEQFF. The chain links TRBV25-1 to TRBJ2-1; D ambiguous. The CDR3 runs to 14 residues. V was pared by 3 bases and J by 1 base, with 7 bases between. The germline V gene encodes CDR1 MGHDK and CDR2 SYGVNS. The full variable domain, rest sourced from reference TRBV25-1 and TRBJ2-1, is EADIYQTPRYLVIGTGKKITLECSQTMGHDKMYWYQQDPGMELHLIHYSYGVNSTEKGDLSSESTVSRIRTEHFPLTLESARPSHTSQYLCASSDKGSYNEQFFGPGTRLTVL.